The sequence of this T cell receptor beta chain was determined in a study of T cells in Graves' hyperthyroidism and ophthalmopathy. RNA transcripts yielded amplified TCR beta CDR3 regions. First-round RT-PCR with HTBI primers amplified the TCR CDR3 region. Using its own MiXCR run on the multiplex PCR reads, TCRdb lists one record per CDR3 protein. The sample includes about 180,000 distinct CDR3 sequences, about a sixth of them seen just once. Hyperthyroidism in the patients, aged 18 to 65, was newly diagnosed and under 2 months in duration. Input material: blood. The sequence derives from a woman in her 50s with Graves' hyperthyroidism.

DNA for the CDR3: TGTGCCAGCAGCTCCTCCGACAGGGTCAAGACCTATGGCTACACCTTC. Its translation: CASSSSDRVKTYGYTF. The V gene is TRBV7-3, the J gene TRBJ1-2, with 7 bases fitting TRBD1. Germline CDR1 is SGHTA and CDR2 is FQGTGA. The CDR3 contains 16 residues. V gave up 4 bases and J gave up 4 bases; unmatched junction bases: 12.